The next 32 T cell receptor beta chains were all read from a single sample in a study of blood T cell repertoires in COVID-19. The method was immunoSEQ multiplex PCR; TCRdb's version includes in-frame clones alone and lacks a portion of them. The table includes over 250,000 clones, 70% to 90% detected once. Sequencing input: peripheral blood. The receptors were gathered from a woman aged 45-59 years with acute or convalescent COVID-19.

This chain uses TRBV19 with TRBJ2-7, with 12 bases that match TRBD2. CDR1 and CDR2 from the germline V gene are LNHDA and SQIVND (reference sequence). The V segment lost 5 bases and the J segment 2 bases; nucleotides outside the gene matches: 7. The CDR3 has 16 residues. The DNA of the CDR3 is TGTGCCAGTAGTCCGACTAGCGGGAGTCTTCCCTACGAGCAGTACTTC. As protein: CASSPTSGSLPYEQYF.

The chain uses TRBV27 and TRBJ1-5; 7 positions match TRBD1. This CDR3 is built from 15 residues. Germline V lookup: CDR1 MNHEY, CDR2 SMNVEV (reference sequence). V shed 4 bases, J shed 7 bases, and the junction held 10 bases outside the gene matches. CDR3 DNA: TGTGCCAGCAGTTACGAGGGGGCCGTGGGCCAGCCCCAGCATTTT. Encoded protein: CASSYEGAVGQPQHF.

This chain uses TRBV19 with TRBJ2-3; TRBD1 is a possible D gene (6 bases). CDR1 is LNHDA and CDR2 is SQIVND in the germline V gene (reference sequence). The CDR3 contains 15 residues. Trimming stripped 6 bases from V and 6 bases from J, with 19 bases between. The CDR3 DNA reads TGTGCCAGTAGGGGTTCCCGACAGGTTGAGGATACGCAGTATTTT. Its translation is CASRGSRQVEDTQYF. The full variable domain, its missing parts supplied by reference TRBV19 and TRBJ2-3, is DGGITQSPKYLFRKEGQNVTLSCEQNLNHDAMYWYRQDPGQGLRLIYYSQIVNDFQKGDIAEGYSVSREKKESFPLTVTSAQKNPTAFYLCASRGSRQVEDTQYFGPGTRLTVL.

The rearrangement uses TRBV2 and TRBJ1-4, with TRBD1 identical over 7 bases. In germline, CDR1 is SNHLY, CDR2 FYNNEI. The CDR3 has 12 amino acids. Trimming cost V 6 bases and J 7 bases; bases outside gene matches: 2. The CDR3 coding sequence is TGTGCCAGCAGGGGGGACAGTGAAAAACTGTTTTTT. The encoded protein is CASRGDSEKLFF.

J is TRBJ2-3 and V is TRBV7-2; TRBD2 matches 12 bases. CDR3 length: 18 residues. Trimming took 4 bases from V and 1 from J; bases not matched to a gene: 9. CDR1 and CDR2 (germline): SGHTA, FQGNSA. This CDR3 reads CASSSGLAGFKGTDTQYF. As DNA, the CDR3 is TGTGCCAGCAGCTCCGGACTAGCGGGATTCAAGGGCACAGATACGCAGTATTTT. Full variable domain (missing parts from reference TRBV7-2 and TRBJ2-3): GAGVSQSPSNKVTEKGKDVELRCDPISGHTALYWYRQSLGQGLEFLIYFQGNSAPDKSGLPSDRFSAERTGGSVSTLTIQRTQQEDSAVYLCASSSGLAGFKGTDTQYFGPGTRLTVL.

The V call is TRBV5-1, the J call TRBJ2-7; the match to TRBD2 covers 12 bases. Germline V lookup: CDR1 SGHRS, CDR2 YFSETQ. The CDR3 has 17 amino acids. J was trimmed by 0 bases and V by 2 bases; bases with no gene match: 6. CDR3 loop: CASSLELAGGNSYEQYF. CDR3 nucleotide sequence: TGCGCCAGCAGCTTAGAACTAGCGGGAGGCAACTCCTACGAGCAGTACTTC.

This clone has just a few counts. V gene TRBV4-3 combines with J gene TRBJ1-5, with 8 nucleotides matching TRBD1. This CDR3 region has 17 residues. Germline-derived CDR1 and CDR2 are LGHNA and YSLEER. The ends lost 1 base at V and 1 base at J; junction bases unmatched: 6. For the CDR3, the DNA is TGCGCCAGCAGCCAAGCCCCCTGGACAGGGAGCAATCAGCCCCAGCATTTT. It encodes CASSQAPWTGSNQPQHF.

The J gene is TRBJ1-1, the V gene TRBV27; TRBD1 matches 8 bases. The V gene end was trimmed by 7 bases and the J gene end by 4 bases; junction bases not matched to a gene: 8. The CDR3 is made up of 14 amino acids. Looked up from germline, CDR1 is MNHEY and CDR2 is SMNVEV (reference sequence). CDR3 DNA sequence: TGTGCCAGCATCCCGGACAGGGTCGGCACTGAAGCTTTCTTT. Translation gives CASIPDRVGTEAFF.

The chain couples TRBV24-1 to TRBJ2-3; no reliable D call. The germline V gene has CDR1 KGHDR and CDR2 SFDVKD. The V gene lost 8 bases and the J gene lost 2 bases, with 16 bases spanning the gap. The CDR3 runs to 15 residues. CDR3 protein: CATKSGGRSTDTQYF. DNA for the CDR3: TGTGCCACCAAAAGTGGTGGCAGGTCCACAGATACGCAGTATTTT.

The chain carries TRBV5-4 and TRBJ2-1; TRBD1 agrees at 9 bases. J lost 6 bases, V lost 4 bases, and 2 bases had no gene match. CDR3 length: 13 residues. CDR1 SGHNT and CDR2 YYREEE come from the germline V gene (reference sequence). The CDR3 region has the DNA TGTGCCAGCAGCCTGACAGGGGGCAATGAGCAGTTCTTC. Translating it yields CASSLTGGNEQFF. The entire variable domain, with the rest obtained from reference TRBV5-4 and TRBJ2-1, is as follows: ETGVTQSPTHLIKTRGQQVTLRCSSQSGHNTVSWYQQALGQGPQFIFQYYREEENGRGNFPPRFSGLQFPNYSSELNVNALELDDSALYLCASSLTGGNEQFFGPGTRLTVL.

The rearrangement uses TRBV18 and TRBJ1-5; 10 nucleotides align to TRBD1. The CDR3 has 16 amino acids. CDR1 KGHSH and CDR2 LQKENI come from the germline V gene. Trimming at V came to 5 bases and at J to 0 bases, leaving 4 bases not matched to a gene. Here the CDR3 reads CASSARDRGSNQPQHF. The DNA for the CDR3 is TGTGCCAGCTCAGCACGGGACAGGGGTAGCAATCAGCCCCAGCATTTT.

This chain links TRBV7-2 with TRBJ1-1; 7 bases are shared with TRBD1. Germline-derived CDR1 and CDR2 are SGHTA and FQGNSA. This CDR3 is 14 amino acids long. J gave up 4 bases and V 5 bases, and 7 bases lay outside the gene matches. CDR3 nucleotide sequence: TGTGCCAGCAGCGACGACAGGGTGGGCACTGAAGCTTTCTTT. This gives the protein CASSDDRVGTEAFF.

The chain carries TRBV9 and TRBJ1-6; tentative D call: TRBD1 (5 bases). V lost 4 bases and J 7 bases, leaving 9 bases between the germline ends. CDR3 length equals 13 residues. CDR1 is SGDLS, CDR2 YYNGEE, per germline. DNA for the CDR3: TGTGCCAGCAGCCCCAGACAGAATTCACCCCTCCACTTT. Translated, it gives CASSPRQNSPLHF.

The chain is built from TRBV6-6 and TRBJ2-5; TRBD1 aligns across 8 bases. Losses at the gene ends were 5 bases for V and 1 base for J; bases not matched to a gene: 12. Germline V lookup: CDR1 MNHNY, CDR2 SVGAGI (reference sequence). This CDR3 region has 17 residues. In DNA, the CDR3 is TGTGCCAGCAGTCAATACAGGGGGTCCTTAGGCCAAGAGACCCAGTACTTC. It translates to CASSQYRGSLGQETQYF.

The V call is TRBV28, the J call TRBJ2-3; weak D call: TRBD1 (5 bases). V was pared by 6 bases and J by 2 bases, with 12 bases between. Germline V gene data show CDR1 as MDHEN and CDR2 as SYDVKM. The CDR3 spans 14 residues. The chain's CDR3 is CASRVETVTDTQYF. As DNA, the CDR3 is TGTGCCAGCAGGGTAGAGACAGTCACAGATACGCAGTATTTT.

This chain connects TRBV6-5 to TRBJ2-1, with 10 bases aligning to TRBD2. Germline V gene data show CDR1 as MNHEY and CDR2 as SVGAGI. With V trimmed by 0 bases and J by 7 bases, 6 bases remained unmatched. This CDR3 is built from 16 residues. CDR3 bases: TGTGCCAGCAGTTACTCTCCTAGCGGGAGAGGAAATGAGCAGTTCTTC. Its translation: CASSYSPSGRGNEQFF.

The chain carries TRBV7-9 and TRBJ2-7, with TRBD2 identical over 9 bases. This CDR3 has 18 residues. V shed 5 bases and J 5 bases; nucleotides not matched to a gene: 19. Germline V gives CDR1 SEHNR, CDR2 FQNEAQ (reference sequence). CDR3 sequence: CASSLTLRIAGARNEQYF. The CDR3 nucleotides are TGTGCCAGCAGCCTCACCCTACGGATAGCGGGAGCCCGGAACGAGCAGTACTTC.

This clone was detected a few times. V and J are TRBV10-3 and TRBJ2-2; 8 positions agree with TRBD2. This CDR3 has 13 residues. CDR1 is ENHRY, CDR2 SYGVKD, per germline. The trim removed 6 bases at V and 4 bases at J, leaving 1 base unmatched. The CDR3, as DNA: TGTGCCATCAGCGCGGGGGGCACCGGGGAGCTGTTTTTT. It codes for CAISAGGTGELFF.

J is TRBJ1-3 and V is TRBV7-2; the D is unclear. The CDR3 consists of 17 residues. V gave up 0 bases and J gave up 2 bases, with 14 bases separating them. Germline CDR1 and CDR2: SGHTA and FQGNSA. The CDR3 sequence is CASSLAHLGSTGNTIYF. As DNA, the CDR3 is TGTGCCAGCAGCTTAGCCCACTTAGGGAGTACTGGAAACACCATATATTTT.

This chain uses TRBV6-6 with TRBJ2-1, with 10 bases lining up with TRBD2. The CDR3 spans 15 residues. The germline gives CDR1 MNHNY, CDR2 SVGAGI (reference sequence). The junction had 5 bases not matched to a gene; V was cut back by 4 bases and J by 5 bases. CDR3 DNA: TGTGCCAGCAGTTTTCTAGCGGGAGCGGACAATGAGCAGTTCTTC. It specifies CASSFLAGADNEQFF.

The J gene is TRBJ2-5, the V gene TRBV4-3; D is perhaps TRBD1 (6 bases). Trimming left V 5 bases short and J 3 bases short, with 10 bases between. In germline, CDR1 is LGHNA, CDR2 YSLEER. The CDR3 covers 13 residues. CDR3 sequence: CASSSTGKETQYF. CDR3 DNA: TGCGCCAGCAGCTCCACAGGGAAAGAGACCCAGTACTTC.

With regard to this clone: The sample contains more than one DNA sequence encoding this CDR3. The CDR3 loop is CASSTGTSGYNEQFF. The CDR3 region has the DNA TGTGCCAGCAGCACCGGGACATCAGGCTACAATGAGCAGTTCTTC. The V call is TRBV6-5, the J call TRBJ2-1; a possible D gene is TRBD1 (6 bases). Germline CDR1 and CDR2: MNHEY and SVGAGI. This CDR3 has 15 amino acids. The germline V and J ends were trimmed by 6 bases and 3 bases, with 15 bases remaining between them.

V usage is TRBV15 and J usage is TRBJ1-6; 8 bases agree with TRBD1. CDR3 length: 15 amino acids. With 2 bases clipped from V and 8 bases from J, the junction kept 5 bases outside the gene matches. Germline-derived CDR1 and CDR2 are LNHNV and YYDKDF (reference sequence). The CDR3 sequence is CATSRRTGKDSPLHF. Written as DNA, the CDR3 is TGTGCCACCAGCAGAAGGACAGGGAAGGATTCACCCCTCCACTTT.

The rearrangement links TRBV19 to TRBJ2-2, with a possible D match to TRBD2 (6 bases). This CDR3 has 15 amino acids. The V gene's germline CDR1 is LNHDA and CDR2 SQIVND (reference sequence). The ends were cut back, 4 bases at V and 7 bases at J, with 16 bases in the middle. Written as DNA, the CDR3 is TGTGCCAGTAGTACCCTGGGAGCGGGTCGCGGGGAGCTGTTTTTT. Its translation: CASSTLGAGRGELFF.

The J gene is TRBJ2-5, the V gene TRBV10-1, with TRBD2 matching 9 bases. CDR3 length equals 12 residues. Germline lookup yields CDR1 WNHNN and CDR2 SYGVQD (reference sequence). The CDR3 DNA reads as TGCGCTGTAGCGGGGGTACAAGAGACCCAGTACTTC. This codes for CAVAGVQETQYF.

V and J are TRBV27 and TRBJ2-7; maybe TRBD1 (5 bases). V was cut by 3 bases and J by 5 bases, with 14 bases left in between. There are 14 residues in the CDR3. From germline, CDR1 is MNHEY and CDR2 SMNVEV (reference sequence). The CDR3 sequence is CASSFRQGGHEQYF. CDR3 in DNA: TGTGCCAGCAGTTTTAGGCAGGGCGGCCACGAGCAGTACTTC.

The chain links TRBV28 to TRBJ1-3; D unresolved. Germline values: CDR1 MDHEN, CDR2 SYDVKM. The CDR3 length is 13 residues. Trimming stripped 9 bases from V and 4 bases from J, with 13 bases between. CDR3 in amino acids: CASNGLLGNTIYF. CDR3 DNA: TGTGCCAGTAATGGGTTACTAGGAAACACCATATATTTT.

The chain is built from TRBV19 and TRBJ1-1; D is possibly TRBD1 (5 bases). The V and J ends lost 5 bases and 11 bases respectively, with 15 bases between them. The germline V gene encodes CDR1 LNHDA and CDR2 SQIVND (reference sequence). This CDR3 contains 12 residues. In nucleotides, the CDR3 is TGTGCCAGTAGTGACCAGAGTGGGGGGGCTTTCTTT. This translates into CASSDQSGGAFF.

The CDR3 is CASTRSGASYEQYF. CDR3 nucleotide sequence: TGTGCCAGTACGCGGAGCGGAGCCTCCTACGAGCAGTACTTC. V and J are TRBV19 and TRBJ2-7, with D tentatively TRBD2 (5 bases). V was shortened by 7 bases and J by 0 bases, with 13 bases between the two germline ends. CDR3 length equals 14 residues. The germline gives CDR1 LNHDA, CDR2 SQIVND (reference sequence).

This sequence joins TRBV2 and TRBJ2-7; maybe TRBD1 (6 bases). The CDR3 extends over 13 amino acids. Trimming cost V 6 bases and J 2 bases, with 11 bases left between them. The germline V gene has CDR1 SNHLY and CDR2 FYNNEI. In DNA, the CDR3 is TGTGCCAGCAGGGGCTGGACAGCCTACGAGCAGTACTTC. Residues: CASRGWTAYEQYF.

The CDR3 is CASSEVTTGGTGPQHF. CDR3 nucleotide sequence: TGTGCCAGCAGTGAGGTTACGACAGGGGGAACGGGGCCCCAGCATTTT. The chain recombines TRBV6-1 with TRBJ1-5; 9 bases line up with TRBD1. CDR1 and CDR2 from the germline V gene are MNHNS and SASEGT. The V and J ends lost 3 bases and 9 bases, in that order; junction bases with no gene match: 12. The CDR3 covers 16 residues.

The J gene is TRBJ1-6, the V gene TRBV7-9; no clear D. The germline V gene has CDR1 SEHNR and CDR2 FQNEAQ (reference sequence). There are 12 residues in the CDR3. V was pared by 7 bases and J by 10 bases, with 11 bases between. CDR3 residues: CASTLHGSPLHF. The DNA of the CDR3 is TGTGCCAGCACCCTTCATGGCTCACCCCTCCACTTT.